This T cell receptor (beta chain) was recorded in a study of blood T cells in healthy people across ages. Study results and caveats: Changes in expanded clonotypes were possibly confounded, as the CMV status of donors was unknown.

The germline CDR1 and CDR2 sequences are SGHRS and YFSETQ. Trimming cost V 5 bases and J 4 bases; bases outside gene matches: 7. This CDR3 is 14 amino acids long. It was with a sample-barcoded 5' primer and a J-beta primer mix that a second PCR of about 6 to 12 cycles was run. At least 2.5 million CDR3-containing paired-end reads were obtained per sample. Via MiXCR, TCRdb re-called the 5' RACE reads, giving one row per CDR3 protein. Counted here are 700,000 to 850,000 distinct CDR3 sequences, approximately 53% occurring once; the ten biggest clones make up under 50%. Donors ranged from about 6 to 95 years old and were healthy Caucasians in Russia. Notes on this clonotype: Its antigen is unknown.

The sample taken for sequencing was blood. The chain is built from TRBV5-1 and TRBJ2-5, with TRBD1 identical over 8 bases. The receptor was derived from a man older than 75 in good health. CDR3 nucleotides: TGCGCCAGCAGGAGGGGACAGGTTCGAGAGACCCAGTACTTC. Translated: CASRRGQVRETQYF.